The 10 T cell receptor beta chains below come from one sample, sequenced in a study of beta chain features in type 1 diabetes. General study points: There was a moderate but significant shortening of TCRB CDR3s in all four CD4+ subsets of Type 1 diabetes patients.

The investigators reverse transcribed all of the isolated RNA, so they sequenced expressed TCRB transcripts. Libraries were prepared by immunoSEQ multiplex PCR; TCRdb keeps only in-frame clonotypes and omits some of them. The sample lists about 390,000 clones, 9.6% occurring once. Antigens for these TCRs are unknown. The sample comprised central memory CD4+ T cells from blood. The receptors stem from a man aged 25 to 40 with type 1 diabetes.

The rearrangement links TRBV5-6 to TRBJ2-3; D is uncertain. The ends were cut back, 2 bases at V and 2 bases at J, with 12 bases in the middle. This CDR3 spans 15 amino acids. From germline, CDR1 is SGHDT and CDR2 YYEEEE. CDR3 region: CASSLGWIDTDTQYF. In nucleotides, the CDR3 is TGTGCCAGCAGCTTAGGATGGATAGACACAGATACGCAGTATTTT.

J is TRBJ2-1 and V is TRBV7-9, with 8 bases identical to TRBD1. Germline lookup yields CDR1 SEHNR and CDR2 FQNEAQ (reference sequence). V shed 5 bases, J shed 6 bases, and the junction held 18 bases outside the gene matches. This CDR3 has 18 residues. CDR3 nucleotides: TGTGCCAGCAGCCAAGGATTGTACCCGGGACAGGCTTCCAATGAGCAGTTCTTC. This encodes CASSQGLYPGQASNEQFF.

This clone was recorded many times. CDR3 nucleotides: TGTGCCAGCAGCTTAATTACTAGCAGAGACACCGGGGAGCTGTTTTTT. Translation gives CASSLITSRDTGELFF. This chain connects TRBV7-2 to TRBJ2-2; D may be TRBD2 (6 bases). The CDR3 contains 16 residues. V was shortened by 2 bases and J by 3 bases, with 13 bases between the two germline ends. Germline V gene lookup returns CDR1 SGHTA and CDR2 FQGNSA.

This clone was counted between two and nine times. This chain connects TRBV6-6 to TRBJ2-1; D is possibly TRBD2 (6 bases). The CDR3 is 13 residues long. Germline lookup yields CDR1 MNHNY and CDR2 SVGAGI (reference sequence). Trimming shortened V by 1 base and J by 7 bases, and 8 bases separated the two germline ends. The CDR3 is CASSYWRENEQFF. CDR3 DNA: TGTGCCAGCAGTTACTGGCGGGAAAATGAGCAGTTCTTC.

This clone showed up many times. The chain links TRBV21-1 to TRBJ2-7. TRBV21-1 is a documented pseudogene. This CDR3 comprises 20 residues. CDR3 region: CASSKKDRGPTRFPTSMKYF. In DNA, the CDR3 is TGTGCCAGCAGCAAAAAAGATCGGGGCCCTACGCGTTTCCCTACGAGCATGAAGTACTTC.

This clone was counted at least ten times. The rearrangement uses TRBV6-5 and TRBJ2-7; the D is unclear. The CDR3 spans 12 residues. CDR1 and CDR2 (germline): MNHEY, SVGAGI. V lost 2 bases to trimming and J lost 6 bases, with 8 bases between them. Here the CDR3 DNA reads TGTGCCAGCAGTTACGGTTTAGGCGAGCAGTACTTC. This sequence encodes CASSYGLGEQYF.

This clone was counted between two and nine times. This rearrangement joins TRBV29-1 to TRBJ1-2; tentatively, D is TRBD1 (5 bases). The CDR3 length is 11 residues. V lost 8 bases and J 5 bases, leaving 12 bases between the germline ends. Looked up from germline, CDR1 is SQVTM and CDR2 is ANQGSEA. As DNA, the CDR3 is TGCAGCACAGACAGTCCTTATGGCTACACCTTC. It encodes CSTDSPYGYTF.

The chain recombines TRBV7-2 with TRBJ2-1; 12 positions match TRBD2. Germline CDR1 reads SGHTA; CDR2 reads FQGNSA. The trim removed 4 bases at V and 10 bases at J, leaving 5 bases unmatched. The CDR3 is 14 residues long. The CDR3 coding sequence is TGTGCCAGCAGCTCCCTAGCGGGAGGGGGGGAGCAGTTCTTC. This sequence encodes CASSSLAGGGEQFF.

V usage is TRBV4-2 and J usage is TRBJ2-1, with D perhaps matching TRBD1 or TRBD2 (5 bases each). CDR3 length equals 15 residues. V was shortened by 1 base and J by 3 bases, with 10 bases between the two germline ends. CDR1 is LGHNA, CDR2 YNFKEQ, per germline. The chain's CDR3 is CASSQGDGIYNEQFF. For the CDR3, the DNA is TGTGCCAGCAGCCAAGGGGACGGGATCTACAATGAGCAGTTCTTC.

The chain uses TRBV6-1 and TRBJ2-2; D might be TRBD2 (5 bases). Trimming left V 0 bases short and J 1 base short, with 15 bases between. CDR3 length: 18 amino acids. Germline CDR1 is MNHNS and CDR2 is SASEGT. Here the CDR3 DNA reads TGTGCCAGCAGTGAAGCCCGGGGTCGAATCGTGAACACCGGGGAGCTGTTTTTT. It translates to CASSEARGRIVNTGELFF.